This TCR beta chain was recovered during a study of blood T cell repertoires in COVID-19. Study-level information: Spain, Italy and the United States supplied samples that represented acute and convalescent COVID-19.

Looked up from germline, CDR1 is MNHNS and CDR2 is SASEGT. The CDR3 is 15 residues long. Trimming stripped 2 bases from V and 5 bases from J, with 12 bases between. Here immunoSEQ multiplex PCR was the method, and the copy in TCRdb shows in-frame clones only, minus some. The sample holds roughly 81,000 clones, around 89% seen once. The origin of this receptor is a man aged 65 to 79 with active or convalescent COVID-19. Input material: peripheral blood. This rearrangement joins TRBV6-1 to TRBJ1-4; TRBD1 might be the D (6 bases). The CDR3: CASSEPDSLNEKLFF. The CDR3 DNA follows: TGTGCCAGCAGTGAACCGGACAGTTTAAATGAAAAACTGTTTTTT.